This T cell receptor beta chain was sequenced in a study of cytotoxic CD8 clonotypes in ibrutinib-treated CLL. In this sample, this clone turned up a few times. The antigen remains undetermined. PBMCs that had been cryopreserved were the source of 2 to 2.5 micrograms of genomic DNA for TCR beta libraries. Study-wide points: Clonality was higher at ibrutinib response and returned toward baseline at progression.

The CDR3 has 15 residues. Deletions cut 8 bases from V and 0 bases from J, with 14 bases between. Germline V gene sequence: CDR1 SGHRS, CDR2 YFSETQ. Sequenced by immunoSEQ multiplex PCR; TCRdb stores in-frame clones only, minus some. The data contain around 92,000 clones, roughly four fifths of them singletons. The chain employs TRBV5-1 and TRBJ2-2; either TRBD1 or TRBD2 may supply D (5 bases each). This clonotype originated in a human donor with chronic lymphocytic leukemia. This specimen was PBMCs, taken after 24 months of ibrutinib treatment. CDR3 sequence reads: CASGSGTANTGELFF. In DNA, the CDR3 is TGCGCCAGTGGGTCGGGGACGGCGAACACCGGGGAGCTGTTTTTT.